The sequence of this T cell receptor (beta chain) was determined in a study of cytomegalovirus exposure and HLA in healthy donors. Broader study findings: Researchers counted around 150 TCR beta chains as cytomegalovirus-associated.

Produced via immunoSEQ multiplex PCR; TCRdb's table is partial and in-frame only. Of 130,000 to 150,000 clones listed, 85% to 90% are singletons. As regards this clone: Its target is unknown.

The sample consisted of PBMCs. The receptor was derived from a woman between 18 and 29 years old in good health and CMV-seropositive.

Here the CDR3 reads CASSLLAGGPSDTQYF. CDR3 sequence (DNA): TGTGCCAGCAGCTTGCTAGCGGGGGGGCCATCAGATACGCAGTATTTT. This chain links TRBV11-2 with TRBJ2-3, with 12 bases fitting TRBD2. From germline, CDR1 is SGHAT and CDR2 FQNNGV. There are 16 residues in the CDR3. J was trimmed by 4 bases and V by 3 bases; bases with no gene match: 5.